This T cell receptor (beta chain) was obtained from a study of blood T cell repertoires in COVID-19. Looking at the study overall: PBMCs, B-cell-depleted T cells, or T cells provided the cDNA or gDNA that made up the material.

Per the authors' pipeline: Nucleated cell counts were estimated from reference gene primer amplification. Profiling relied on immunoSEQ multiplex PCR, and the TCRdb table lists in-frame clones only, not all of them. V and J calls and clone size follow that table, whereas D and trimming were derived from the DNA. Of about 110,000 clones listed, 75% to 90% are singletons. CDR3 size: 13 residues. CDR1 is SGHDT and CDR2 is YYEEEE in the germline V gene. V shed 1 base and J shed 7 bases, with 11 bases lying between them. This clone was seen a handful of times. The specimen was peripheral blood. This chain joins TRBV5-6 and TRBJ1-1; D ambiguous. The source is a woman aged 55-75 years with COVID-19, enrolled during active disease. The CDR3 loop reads CASSLFGNREAFF. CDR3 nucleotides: TGTGCCAGCAGCTTGTTCGGGAACCGTGAAGCTTTCTTT.